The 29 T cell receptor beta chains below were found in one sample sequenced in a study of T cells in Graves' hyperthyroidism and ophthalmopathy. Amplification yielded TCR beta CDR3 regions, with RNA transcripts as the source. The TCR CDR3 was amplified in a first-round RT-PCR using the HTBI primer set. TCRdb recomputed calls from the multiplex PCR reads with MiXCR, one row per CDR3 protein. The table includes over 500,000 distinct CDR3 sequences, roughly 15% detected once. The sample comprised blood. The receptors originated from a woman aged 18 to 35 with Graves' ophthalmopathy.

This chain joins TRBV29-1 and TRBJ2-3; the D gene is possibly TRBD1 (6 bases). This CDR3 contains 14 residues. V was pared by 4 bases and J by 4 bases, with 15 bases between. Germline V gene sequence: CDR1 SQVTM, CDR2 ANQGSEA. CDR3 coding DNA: TGCAGCGTTGCGTCGTACAGGGTATCAGATACGCAGTATTTT. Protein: CSVASYRVSDTQYF.

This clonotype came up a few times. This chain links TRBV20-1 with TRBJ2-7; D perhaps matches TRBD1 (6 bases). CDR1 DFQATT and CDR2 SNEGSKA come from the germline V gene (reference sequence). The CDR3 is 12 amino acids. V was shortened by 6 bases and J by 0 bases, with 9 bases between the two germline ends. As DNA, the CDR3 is TGCAGTGCCCGGGACAACTCCTACGAGCAGTACTTC. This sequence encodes CSARDNSYEQYF.

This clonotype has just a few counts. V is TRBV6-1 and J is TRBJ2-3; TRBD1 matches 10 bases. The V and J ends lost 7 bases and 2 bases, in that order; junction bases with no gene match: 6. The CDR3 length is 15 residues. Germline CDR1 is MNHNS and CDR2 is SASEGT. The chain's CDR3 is CASTPGQGPTDTQYF. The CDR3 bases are TGTGCCAGCACCCCGGGACAGGGGCCCACAGATACGCAGTATTTT.

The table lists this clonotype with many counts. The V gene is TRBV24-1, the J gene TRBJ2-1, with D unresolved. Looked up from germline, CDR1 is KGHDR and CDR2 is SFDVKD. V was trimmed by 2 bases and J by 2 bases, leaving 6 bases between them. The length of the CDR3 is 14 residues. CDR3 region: CATSDYPTYNEQFF. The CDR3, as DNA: TGTGCCACCAGTGATTACCCAACCTACAATGAGCAGTTCTTC.

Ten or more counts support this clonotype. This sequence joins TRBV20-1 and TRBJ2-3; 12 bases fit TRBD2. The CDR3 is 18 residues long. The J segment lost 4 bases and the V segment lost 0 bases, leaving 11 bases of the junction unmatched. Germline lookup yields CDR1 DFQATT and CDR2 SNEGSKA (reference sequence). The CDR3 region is CSARDSGLAGGPADTQYF. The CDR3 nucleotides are TGCAGTGCTAGAGACAGCGGGCTAGCGGGAGGGCCAGCAGATACGCAGTATTTT.

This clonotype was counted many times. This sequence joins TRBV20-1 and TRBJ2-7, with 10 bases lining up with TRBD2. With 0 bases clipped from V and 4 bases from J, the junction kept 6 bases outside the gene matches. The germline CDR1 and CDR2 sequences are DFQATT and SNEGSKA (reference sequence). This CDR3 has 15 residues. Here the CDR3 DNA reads TGCAGTGCTAGAGATTTCGCTAGCGGGAGTTACGAGCAGTACTTC. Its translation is CSARDFASGSYEQYF.

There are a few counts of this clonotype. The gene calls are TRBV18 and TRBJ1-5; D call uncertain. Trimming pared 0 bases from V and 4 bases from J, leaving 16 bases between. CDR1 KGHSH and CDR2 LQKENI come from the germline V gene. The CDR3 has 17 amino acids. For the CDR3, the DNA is TGTGCCAGCTCACCACCGAGATGGACTAGCCGTAATCAGCCCCAGCATTTT. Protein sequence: CASSPPRWTSRNQPQHF.

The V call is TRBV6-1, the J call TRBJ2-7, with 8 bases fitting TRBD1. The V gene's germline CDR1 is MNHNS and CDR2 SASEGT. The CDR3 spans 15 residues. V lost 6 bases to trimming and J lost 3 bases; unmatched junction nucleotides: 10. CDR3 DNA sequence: TGTGCCAGCAGCCCCCTCTCGGGACAGGACTACGAGCAGTACTTC. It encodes CASSPLSGQDYEQYF.

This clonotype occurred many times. The CDR3 nucleotides read TGTGCCAGCAGCTTAGATCTCCCCGAATTTATGAGCTCCTACAATGAGCAGTTCTTC. It translates to CASSLDLPEFMSSYNEQFF. The chain links TRBV11-2 to TRBJ2-1; D remains ambiguous. V lost 0 bases and J 0 bases, leaving 18 bases between the germline ends. The CDR3 has 19 residues. Germline V gene lookup returns CDR1 SGHAT and CDR2 FQNNGV.

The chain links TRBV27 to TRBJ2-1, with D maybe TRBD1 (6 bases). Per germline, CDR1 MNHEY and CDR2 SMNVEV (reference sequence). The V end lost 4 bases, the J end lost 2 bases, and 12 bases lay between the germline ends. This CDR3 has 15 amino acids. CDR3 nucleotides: TGTGCCAGCAGTTCCGGGACAACCACCTACAATGAGCAGTTCTTC. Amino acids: CASSSGTTTYNEQFF.

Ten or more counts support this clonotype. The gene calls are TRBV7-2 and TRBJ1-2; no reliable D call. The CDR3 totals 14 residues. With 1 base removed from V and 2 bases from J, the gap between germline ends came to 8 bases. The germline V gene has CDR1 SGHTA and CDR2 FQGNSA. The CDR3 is CASSLVADNYGYTF. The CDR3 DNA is TGTGCCAGCAGCTTAGTAGCAGACAACTATGGCTACACCTTC.

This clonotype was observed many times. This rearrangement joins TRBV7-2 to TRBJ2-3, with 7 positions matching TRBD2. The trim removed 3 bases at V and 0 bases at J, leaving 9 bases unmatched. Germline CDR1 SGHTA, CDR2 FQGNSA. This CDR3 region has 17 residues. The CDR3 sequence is CASSFLAGRSSTDTQYF. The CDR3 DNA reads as TGTGCCAGCAGCTTCTTAGCGGGTCGATCTAGCACAGATACGCAGTATTTT.

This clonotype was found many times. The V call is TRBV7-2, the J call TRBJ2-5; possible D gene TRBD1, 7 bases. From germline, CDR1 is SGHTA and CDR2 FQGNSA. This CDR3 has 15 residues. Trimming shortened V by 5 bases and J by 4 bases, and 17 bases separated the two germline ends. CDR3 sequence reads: CASSRWQGGRETQYF. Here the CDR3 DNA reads TGTGCCAGCAGCCGCTGGCAGGGGGGAAGAGAGACCCAGTACTTC.

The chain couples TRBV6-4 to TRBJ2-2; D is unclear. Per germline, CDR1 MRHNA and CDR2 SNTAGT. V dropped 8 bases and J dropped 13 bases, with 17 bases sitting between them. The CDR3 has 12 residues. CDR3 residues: CASGDRVGRLFF. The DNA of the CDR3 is TGTGCCAGCGGCGATAGGGTGGGCCGGCTGTTTTTT.

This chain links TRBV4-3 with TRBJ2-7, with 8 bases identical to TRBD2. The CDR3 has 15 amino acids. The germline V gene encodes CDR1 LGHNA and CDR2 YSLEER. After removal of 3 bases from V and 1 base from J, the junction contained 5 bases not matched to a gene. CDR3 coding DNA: TGCGCCAGCAGCCATGAACTAGCGGAGTCCTACGAGCAGTACTTC. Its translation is CASSHELAESYEQYF.

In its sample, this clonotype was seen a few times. CDR3 DNA sequence: TGCAGTGCTAGAGGTGGGGGGGGGCAGTACAATGAGCAGTTCTTC. It codes for CSARGGGGQYNEQFF. The chain links TRBV20-1 to TRBJ2-1; maybe TRBD2 (7 bases). The CDR3 covers 15 residues. The V gene lost 1 base and the J gene lost 4 bases, with 14 bases spanning the gap. Germline-derived CDR1 and CDR2 are DFQATT and SNEGSKA (reference sequence).

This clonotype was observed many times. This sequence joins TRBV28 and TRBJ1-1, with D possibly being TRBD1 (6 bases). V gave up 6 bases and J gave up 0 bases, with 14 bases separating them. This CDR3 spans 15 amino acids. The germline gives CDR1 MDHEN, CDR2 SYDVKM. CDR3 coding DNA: TGTGCCAGCAGCGCCGAGGGGGACATGAACACTGAAGCTTTCTTT. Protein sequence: CASSAEGDMNTEAFF.

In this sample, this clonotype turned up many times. The CDR3: CASRQAGEGEQYF. The CDR3, as DNA: TGCGCCAGCAGGCAGGCGGGAGAAGGGGAGCAGTACTTC. The chain links TRBV5-1 to TRBJ2-7; TRBD2 matches 7 bases. The junction had 9 bases not matched to a gene; V was cut back by 5 bases and J by 7 bases. CDR1 is SGHRS and CDR2 is YFSETQ in the germline V gene. This CDR3 has 13 residues.

CDR3 residues: CASSLLDRGDGYTF. Here the CDR3 DNA reads TGTGCCAGCAGCTTACTCGACAGGGGTGATGGCTACACCTTC. This chain connects TRBV7-2 to TRBJ1-2; 8 bases agree with TRBD1. CDR1 and CDR2 from the germline V gene are SGHTA and FQGNSA. J was trimmed by 6 bases and V by 2 bases; bases with no gene match: 5. The CDR3 covers 14 residues.

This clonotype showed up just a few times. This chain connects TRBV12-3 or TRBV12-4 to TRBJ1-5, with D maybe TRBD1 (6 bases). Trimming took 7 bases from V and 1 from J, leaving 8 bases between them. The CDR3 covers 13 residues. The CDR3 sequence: CASKGESNQPQHF. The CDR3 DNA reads TGTGCCAGCAAGGGGGAGAGCAATCAGCCCCAGCATTTT.

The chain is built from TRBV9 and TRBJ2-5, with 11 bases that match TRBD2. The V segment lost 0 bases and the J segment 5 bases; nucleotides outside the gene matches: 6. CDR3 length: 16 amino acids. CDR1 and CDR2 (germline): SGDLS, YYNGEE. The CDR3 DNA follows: TGTGCCAGCAGCGTAGGTACTAGCGGGGGCGGGGAGACCCAGTACTTC. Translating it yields CASSVGTSGGGETQYF.

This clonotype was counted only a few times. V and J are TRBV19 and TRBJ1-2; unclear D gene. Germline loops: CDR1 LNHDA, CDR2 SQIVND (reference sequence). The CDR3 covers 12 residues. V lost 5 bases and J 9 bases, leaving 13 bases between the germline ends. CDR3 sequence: CASSEAATRYTF. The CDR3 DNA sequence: TGTGCCAGTAGTGAGGCCGCAACACGCTACACCTTC.

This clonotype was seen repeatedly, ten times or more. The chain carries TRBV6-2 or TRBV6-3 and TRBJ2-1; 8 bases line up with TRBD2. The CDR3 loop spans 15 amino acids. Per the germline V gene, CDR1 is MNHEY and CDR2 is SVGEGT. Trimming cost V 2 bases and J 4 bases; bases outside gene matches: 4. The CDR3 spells CASSYIAGSYNEQFF. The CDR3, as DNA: TGTGCCAGCAGTTACATAGCGGGATCATACAATGAGCAGTTCTTC.

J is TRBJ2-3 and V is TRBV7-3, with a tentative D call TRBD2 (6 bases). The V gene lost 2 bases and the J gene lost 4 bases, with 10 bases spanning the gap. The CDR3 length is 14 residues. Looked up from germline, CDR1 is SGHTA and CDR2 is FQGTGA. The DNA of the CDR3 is TGTGCCAGCAGCTTATTAGCGGTTCCAGATACGCAGTATTTT. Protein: CASSLLAVPDTQYF.

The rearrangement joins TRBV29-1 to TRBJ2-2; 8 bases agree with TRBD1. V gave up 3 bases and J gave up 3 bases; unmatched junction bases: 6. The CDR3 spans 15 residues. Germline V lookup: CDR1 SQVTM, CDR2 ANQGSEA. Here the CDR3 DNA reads TGCAGCGTTGAGAATACAGGGGGAGACACCGGGGAGCTGTTTTTT. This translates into CSVENTGGDTGELFF.

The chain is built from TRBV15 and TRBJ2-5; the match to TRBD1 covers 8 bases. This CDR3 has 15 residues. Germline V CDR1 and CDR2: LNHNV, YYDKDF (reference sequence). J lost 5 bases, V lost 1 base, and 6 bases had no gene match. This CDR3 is CATSRVRTGWETQYF. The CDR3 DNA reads TGTGCCACCAGCAGAGTCCGGACAGGGTGGGAGACCCAGTACTTC.

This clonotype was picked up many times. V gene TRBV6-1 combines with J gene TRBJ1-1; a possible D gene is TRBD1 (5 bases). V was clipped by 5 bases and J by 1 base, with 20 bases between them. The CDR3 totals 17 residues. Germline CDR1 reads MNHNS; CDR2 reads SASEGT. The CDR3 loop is CASSLTSLGLQNTEAFF. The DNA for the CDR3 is TGTGCCAGCAGTTTGACGAGCCTGGGACTTCAGAACACTGAAGCTTTCTTT.

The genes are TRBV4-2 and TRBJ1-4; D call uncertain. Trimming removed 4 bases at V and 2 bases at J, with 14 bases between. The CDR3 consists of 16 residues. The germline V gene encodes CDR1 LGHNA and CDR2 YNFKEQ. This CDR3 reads CASSRPKDGTNEKLFF. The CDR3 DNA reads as TGTGCCAGCAGCCGACCCAAGGACGGGACTAATGAAAAACTGTTTTTT.

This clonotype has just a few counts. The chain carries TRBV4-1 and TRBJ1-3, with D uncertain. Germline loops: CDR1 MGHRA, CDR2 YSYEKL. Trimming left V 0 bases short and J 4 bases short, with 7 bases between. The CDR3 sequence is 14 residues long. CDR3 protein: CASSQDNLGNTIYF. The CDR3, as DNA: TGCGCCAGCAGCCAAGATAATTTAGGAAACACCATATATTTT.